This TCR beta chain derives from a study of T cell responses to AZD1222 COVID-19 vaccine. Study results and limitations: In a largely white British group with more females than males, clonal diversity was possibly underestimated.

Here immunoSEQ multiplex PCR was the method, and the copy in TCRdb shows in-frame clones only, minus some. Of some 150,000 clones in the sample, 85% to 90% were seen once. About this clone: The antigen is undetermined.

This CDR3 spans 16 amino acids. The germline V gene has CDR1 MDHEN and CDR2 SYDVKM. Trimming cost V 1 base and J 0 bases, with 10 bases left between them. This sample comprised peripheral blood, obtained on day 0 of AZD1222 vaccination. The clonotype originates from an adult in good health. V is TRBV28 and J is TRBJ1-5; D is possibly TRBD1 (5 bases). The CDR3 coding sequence is TGTGCCAGCAGTTTATATGGGAGGGGTAGCAATCAGCCCCAGCATTTT. Translation gives CASSLYGRGSNQPQHF.